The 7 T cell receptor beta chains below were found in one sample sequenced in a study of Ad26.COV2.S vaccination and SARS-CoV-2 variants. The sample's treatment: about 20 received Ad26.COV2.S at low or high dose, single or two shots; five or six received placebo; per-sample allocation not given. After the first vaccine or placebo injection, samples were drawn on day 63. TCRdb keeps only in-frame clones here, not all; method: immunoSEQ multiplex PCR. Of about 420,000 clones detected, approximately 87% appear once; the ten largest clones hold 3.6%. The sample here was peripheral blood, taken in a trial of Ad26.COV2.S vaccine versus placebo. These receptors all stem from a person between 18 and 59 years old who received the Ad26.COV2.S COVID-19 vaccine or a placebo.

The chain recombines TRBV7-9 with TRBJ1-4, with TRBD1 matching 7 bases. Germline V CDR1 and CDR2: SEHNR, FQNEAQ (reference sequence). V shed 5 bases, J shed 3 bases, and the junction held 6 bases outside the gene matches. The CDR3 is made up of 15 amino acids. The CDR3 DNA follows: TGTGCCAGCAGCCAACTACAGGGGTCTAATGAAAAACTGTTTTTT. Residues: CASSQLQGSNEKLFF.

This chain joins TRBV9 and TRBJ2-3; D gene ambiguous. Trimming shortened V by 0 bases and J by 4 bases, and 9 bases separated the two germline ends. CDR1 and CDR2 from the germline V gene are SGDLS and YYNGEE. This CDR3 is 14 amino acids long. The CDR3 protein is CASSVEPAADTQYF. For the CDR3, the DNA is TGTGCCAGCAGCGTAGAACCAGCTGCAGATACGCAGTATTTT.

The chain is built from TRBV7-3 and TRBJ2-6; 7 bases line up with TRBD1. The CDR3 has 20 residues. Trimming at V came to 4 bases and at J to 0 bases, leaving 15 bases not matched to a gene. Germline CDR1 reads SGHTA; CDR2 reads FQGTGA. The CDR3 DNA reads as TGTGCCAGCAGCTATCCGCAGGGGGTCGGGTCCCACTCTGGGGCCAACGTCCTGACTTTC. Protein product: CASSYPQGVGSHSGANVLTF.

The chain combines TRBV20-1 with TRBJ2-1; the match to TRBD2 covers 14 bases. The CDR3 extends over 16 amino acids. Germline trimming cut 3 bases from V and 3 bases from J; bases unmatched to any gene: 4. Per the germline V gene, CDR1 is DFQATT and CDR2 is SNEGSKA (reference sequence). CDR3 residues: CSASSTSGGVYNEQFF. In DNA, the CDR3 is TGCAGTGCTAGTTCGACTAGCGGGGGGGTCTACAATGAGCAGTTCTTC.

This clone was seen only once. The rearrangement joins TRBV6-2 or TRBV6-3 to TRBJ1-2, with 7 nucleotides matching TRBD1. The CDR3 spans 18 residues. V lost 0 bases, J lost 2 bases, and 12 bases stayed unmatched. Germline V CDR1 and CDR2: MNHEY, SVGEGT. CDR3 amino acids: CASSYSKGAHRPNYGYTF. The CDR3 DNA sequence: TGTGCCAGCAGTTACTCGAAGGGGGCCCACAGGCCCAACTATGGCTACACCTTC.

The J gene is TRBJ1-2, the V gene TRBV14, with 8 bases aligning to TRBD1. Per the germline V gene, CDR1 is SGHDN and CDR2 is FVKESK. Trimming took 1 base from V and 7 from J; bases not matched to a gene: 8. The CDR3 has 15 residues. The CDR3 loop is CASSQVAGGYVGYTF. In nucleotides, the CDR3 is TGTGCCAGCAGCCAAGTCGCAGGGGGCTATGTTGGCTACACCTTC.

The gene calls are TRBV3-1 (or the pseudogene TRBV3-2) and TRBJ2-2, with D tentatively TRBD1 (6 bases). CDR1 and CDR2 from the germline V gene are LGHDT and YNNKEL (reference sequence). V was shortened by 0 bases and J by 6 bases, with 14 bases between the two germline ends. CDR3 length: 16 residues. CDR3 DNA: TGTGCCAGCAGCCAAGAGGCCCCGGGACACTCCGGGGAGCTGTTTTTT. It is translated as CASSQEAPGHSGELFF.